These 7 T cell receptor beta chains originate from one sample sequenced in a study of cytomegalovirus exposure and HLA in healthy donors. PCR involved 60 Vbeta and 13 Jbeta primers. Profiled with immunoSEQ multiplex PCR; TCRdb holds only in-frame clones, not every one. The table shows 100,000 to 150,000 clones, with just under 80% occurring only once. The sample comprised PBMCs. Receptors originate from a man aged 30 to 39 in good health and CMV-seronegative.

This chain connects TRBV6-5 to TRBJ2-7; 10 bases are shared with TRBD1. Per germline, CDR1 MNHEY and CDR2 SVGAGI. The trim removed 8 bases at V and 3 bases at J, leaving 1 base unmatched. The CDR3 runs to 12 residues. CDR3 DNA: TGTGCCAGCCGGGACAGGGGCTACGAGCAGTACTTC. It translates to CASRDRGYEQYF.

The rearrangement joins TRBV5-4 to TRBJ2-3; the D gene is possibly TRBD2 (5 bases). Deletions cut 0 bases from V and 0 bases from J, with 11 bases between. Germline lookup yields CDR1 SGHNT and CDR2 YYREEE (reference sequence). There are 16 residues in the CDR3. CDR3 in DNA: TGTGCCAGCAGCTTGGACTCGGGGAAGAGCACAGATACGCAGTATTTT. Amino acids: CASSLDSGKSTDTQYF.

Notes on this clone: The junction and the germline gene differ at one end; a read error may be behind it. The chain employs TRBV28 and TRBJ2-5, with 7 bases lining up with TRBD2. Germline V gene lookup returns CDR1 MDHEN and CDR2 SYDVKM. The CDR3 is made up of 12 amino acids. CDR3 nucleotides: TGTGCCAGCAGTCCTTCGTGGCGAGCGGGACACTTC. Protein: CASSPSWRAGHF.

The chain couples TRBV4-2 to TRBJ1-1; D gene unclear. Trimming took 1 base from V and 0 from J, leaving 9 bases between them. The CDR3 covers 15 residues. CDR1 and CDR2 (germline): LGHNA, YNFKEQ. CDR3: CASSQGAQMNTEAFF. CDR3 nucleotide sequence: TGTGCCAGCAGCCAAGGCGCACAGATGAACACTGAAGCTTTCTTT.

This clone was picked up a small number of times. CDR3 bases: TGTGCCAGCAGCCCTCGTGGGACAGCCGGGGAACTGTTTTTT. It translates to CASSPRGTAGELFF. The rearrangement links TRBV5-5 to TRBJ1-4, with 7 bases fitting TRBD1. CDR1 is SGHKS, CDR2 YYEKEE, per germline (reference sequence). The CDR3 totals 14 residues. The V segment lost 4 bases and the J segment 12 bases; nucleotides outside the gene matches: 12.

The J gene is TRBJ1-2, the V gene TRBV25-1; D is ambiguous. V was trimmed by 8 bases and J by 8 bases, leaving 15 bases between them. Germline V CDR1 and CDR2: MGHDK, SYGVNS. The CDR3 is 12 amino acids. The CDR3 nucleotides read TGTGCCAGCGCCGACTCGGAGCTGGGCTACACCTTC. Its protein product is CASADSELGYTF.

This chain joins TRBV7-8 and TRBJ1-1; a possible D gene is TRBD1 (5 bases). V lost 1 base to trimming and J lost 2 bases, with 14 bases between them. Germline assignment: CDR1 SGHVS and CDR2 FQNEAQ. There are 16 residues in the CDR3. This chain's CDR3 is CASSLEGSGINTEAFF. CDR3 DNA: TGTGCCAGCAGCTTAGAAGGATCAGGGATTAACACTGAAGCTTTCTTT.